Listed below are T cell receptor beta chains from one sample, sequenced in a study of blood T cell repertoires in COVID-19. Sequenced by immunoSEQ multiplex PCR; TCRdb stores in-frame clones only, minus some. This sample has about 250,000 clones, with roughly 86% found just once. The sequenced sample consisted of peripheral blood. Receptors originate from an older woman who had recovered from COVID-19. CDR3s include the opening cysteine and the closing phenylalanine or tryptophan. D genes are given only for firm matches. Some rows mark clone size as missing; the rest say once, few, many or name a class of expanded clone.

NA TRBJ1-5 TRBV6-5 TRBD1 TGTGCCAGCATTCTGACAGGGCTAAATCAGCCCCAGCATTTT CASILTGLNQPQHF
NA TRBJ1-2 TRBV12-3/TRBV12-4 NA TGTGCCAGCAGCCCCGGGGGGGACGATGGCTACACCTTC CASSPGGDDGYTF
NA TRBJ2-1 TRBV4-1 TRBD2 TGCGCCAGCAGCCCCCGCTTGGGACTAGCGGACTACAATGAGCAGTTCTTC CASSPRLGLADYNEQFF
NA TRBJ1-4 TRBV28 NA TGTGCCAGCCTGGGGGCAGTCATTGAAAAACTGTTTTTT CASLGAVIEKLFF
NA TRBJ2-6 TRBV5-1 NA TGCGCCAGCAGCTTGGAAGCCAGGGGCTCTTTAACTGGGGCCAACGTCCTGACTTTC CASSLEARGSLTGANVLTF
NA TRBJ1-5 TRBV19 NA TGTGCCACACTTGGGGGGACGGGCAATCAGCCCCAGCATTTT CATLGGTGNQPQHF
NA TRBJ2-2 TRBV5-1 TRBD1 TGCGCCAGCACCTCGACCGGGACAGGGTACGGGGAGCTGTTTTTT CASTSTGTGYGELFF
few TRBJ1-5 TRBV4-2 TRBD1 TGTGCCAGCAGCCAAATGCTGACAGGGGGAGGTCAGCCCCAGCATTTT CASSQMLTGGGQPQHF
once TRBJ1-1 TRBV2 NA TGTGCCAGCAGTGAAGTGTTGGACAGTTTGAACACTGAAGCTTTCTTT CASSEVLDSLNTEAFF
NA TRBJ2-3 TRBV7-8 TRBD2 TGTGCCAGCAGCTTAGACACTAGCGGCCCTAGCACAGATACGCAGTATTTT CASSLDTSGPSTDTQYF
NA TRBJ1-4 TRBV28 NA TGTGCCAGCAGTTCGCAGGGGCCTAATGAAAAACTGTTTTTT CASSSQGPNEKLFF
NA TRBJ1-2 TRBV29-1 NA TGCAGCGTTGAATTTGCCAGGGTTCATGGCTACACCTTC CSVEFARVHGYTF
NA TRBJ1-5 TRBV2 TRBD1 TGTGCCAGCAGGCCCGGGACAGGGTATCAGCCCCAGCATTTT CASRPGTGYQPQHF
once TRBJ2-3 TRBV19 NA TGTGCCAGTAGTAAGTTTGGGCAACGCACAGATACGCAGTATTTT CASSKFGQRTDTQYF
NA TRBJ2-7 TRBV28 TRBD1 TGTGCCAGCATTAGGACAGGGGGCGCCTACGAGCAGTACTTC CASIRTGGAYEQYF
NA TRBJ1-5 TRBV6-5 NA TGTGCCAGCAGCCCCCATCGGGGCAATCAGCCCCAGCATTTT CASSPHRGNQPQHF
NA TRBJ1-1 TRBV10-3 TRBD1 TGTGCCATCAGTGTAGGGACAGGGGTGAAAGCTTTCTTT CAISVGTGVKAFF
NA TRBJ2-1 TRBV11-2 TRBD1 TGTGCCAGCAGCTCCGCGGACAGGCTAAATGACAATGAGCAGTTCTTC CASSSADRLNDNEQFF
once TRBJ2-3 TRBV7-3 NA TGTGCCAGCAGCTTATTAGCGGCCAAGGATACGCAGTATTTT CASSLLAAKDTQYF
NA TRBJ2-1 TRBV7-2 TRBD2 TGTGCCAGCAGCCAGAGGACTAGCGGTTACAATGAGCAGTTCTTC CASSQRTSGYNEQFF
NA TRBJ1-2 TRBV7-3 NA TGTGCCAGCAGCTTTGGCGGTGGAGGCTACACCTTC CASSFGGGGYTF
NA TRBJ2-1 TRBV5-4 NA TGTGCCAGCAGCTTGCTGTGGGAGAGTAATGAGCAGTTCTTC CASSLLWESNEQFF
NA TRBJ2-1 TRBV7-2 NA TGTGCCAGCAGCTTAGCGCGGGGTACCTACAATGAGCAGTTCTTC CASSLARGTYNEQFF
NA TRBJ1-2 TRBV28 NA TGTGCCAGCAGTCGGACGGAGGACTATGGCTACACCTTC CASSRTEDYGYTF
NA TRBJ2-6 TRBV11-2 NA TGTGCCAGCAGCTTTACTAGTGATGGCTCTGGGGCCAACGTCCTGACTTTC CASSFTSDGSGANVLTF
once TRBJ2-1 TRBV18 TRBD2 TGTGCCAGCTCCGGGACTAGCGGGGAGGATGAGCAGTTCTTC CASSGTSGEDEQFF
few TRBJ1-6 TRBV2 NA TGTGCCAGCGGAAGGGGCCGCTCCTATAATTCACCCCTCCACTTT CASGRGRSYNSPLHF
NA TRBJ2-2 TRBV7-3 NA TGTGCCAGCAGCTTAAATCTAGCCCTGGACACCGGGGAGCTGTTTTTT CASSLNLALDTGELFF
NA TRBJ2-7 TRBV2 TRBD1 TGTGCCAGCATGCCCGGGACAGTCTCCTACGAGCAGTACTTC CASMPGTVSYEQYF
NA TRBJ1-4 TRBV28 TRBD1 TGTGGGTCTTGCGGGACAGGGGGTAATGAAAAACTGTTTTTT CGSCGTGGNEKLFF
NA TRBJ2-1 TRBV6-1 TRBD1 TGTGCCAGCAGTGGATACCAGGGGGAAACCTACAATGAGCAGTTCTTC CASSGYQGETYNEQFF
NA TRBJ1-4 TRBV4-1 TRBD1 TGCGCCAGCAGCCAACCCCGGGACAGGGGTGAAAAACTGTTTTTT CASSQPRDRGEKLFF
NA TRBJ2-2 TRBV7-3 NA TGTGCCAGCAGCTTAGCTGTTGGGAGGAACACCGGGGAGCTGTTTTTT CASSLAVGRNTGELFF
once TRBJ1-2 TRBV15 TRBD1 TGTGCCACCAGCAGAGGGGACAGAGCCTATGGCTACACCTTC CATSRGDRAYGYTF
NA TRBJ2-7 TRBV10-3 NA TGTGCCATCAGTGAGGGACAGGGAGGGACCTACGAGCAGTACTTC CAISEGQGGTYEQYF
NA TRBJ2-3 TRBV11-3 TRBD1 TGTGCCAGCAGCCAGAGGGACAGGGGCTGGGGGGGCACAGATACGCAGTATTTT CASSQRDRGWGGTDTQYF
NA TRBJ2-3 TRBV6-5 TRBD2 TGTGCCAGCAGTTACCCTGCCGGGGGGGCCATCAATACGCAGTATTTT CASSYPAGGAINTQYF
NA TRBJ2-7 TRBV20-1 NA TGCAGTAGTGGGCCCTCCTACGAGCAGTACTTC CSSGPSYEQYF
NA TRBJ1-6 TRBV9 NA TGTGCCAGCAGCGCGCAGGGTAAACCCTATAATTCACCCCTCCACTTT CASSAQGKPYNSPLHF